A selection of T cell receptor beta chains follows, all from one sample in a study of technical replicates of blood from several donors. Assay: immunoSEQ multiplex PCR; the TCRdb copy retains only in-frame clones and omits some. The table has fewer than 100,000 clones, 85% to 95% seen once. The specimen was T cells isolated from PBMCs. These receptors were collected from a human donor in good health. Each CDR3 is given with its conserved first and last residue. The D gene is left open where the match is weak. Clone sizes are given selectively: once, few, many, or a class where the clone is expanded.

. | TRBJ1-3 | TRBV15 | once | TGTGCCACCAGCAGGGATTGGAGTGGAAACACCATATATTTT | CATSRDWSGNTIYF
TRBD2 | TRBJ2-5 | TRBV19 | . | TGTGCCAGTAGTTCCCGTCCTAGCGGACTCGAGACCCAGTACTTC | CASSSRPSGLETQYF
TRBD1 | TRBJ2-7 | TRBV5-6 | . | TGTGCCAGCACGCGAACTGGGACAGGGATCTACGAGCAGTACTTC | CASTRTGTGIYEQYF
TRBD2 | TRBJ2-7 | TRBV9 | . | TGTGCCAGCAGCGTAGCCGGGACTACTTCCTACGAGCAGTACTTC | CASSVAGTTSYEQYF
. | TRBJ2-2 | TRBV5-1 | once | TGCGCCAGCAGCTTGATTACAGGGAACACCGGGGAGCTGTTTTTT | CASSLITGNTGELFF
. | TRBJ1-1 | TRBV27 | . | TGTGCCAGCAGTTCTTACACAGAGGGGGACACTGAAGCTTTCTTT | CASSSYTEGDTEAFF
. | TRBJ1-5 | TRBV9 | . | TGTGCCAGCGGAGGGTATAGCAATCAGCCCCAGCATTTT | CASGGYSNQPQHF
TRBD2 | TRBJ2-7 | TRBV30 | . | TGTGCCTGGAAATTGGGGGGTCTAGCGGGAGTATCCGAGCAGTACTTC | CAWKLGGLAGVSEQYF
TRBD1 | TRBJ1-2 | TRBV6-1 | . | TGTGCCAGCAGTGAGACAGGGCCCTATGGCTACACCTTC | CASSETGPYGYTF
TRBD2 | TRBJ2-1 | TRBV5-1 | . | TGCGCCAGCAGCTTGTGGACTAGCGGGAGGAATGAGCAGTTCTTC | CASSLWTSGRNEQFF
. | TRBJ1-5 | TRBV2 | . | TGTGCCAGCAAACAGGGCTATCAGCCCCAGCATTTT | CASKQGYQPQHF
. | TRBJ1-2 | TRBV7-7 | . | TGTGCTAGCAGCTTAGTTTATTGGGACAAGAGAAACTATGGCTACACCTTC | CASSLVYWDKRNYGYTF
TRBD1 | TRBJ1-5 | TRBV27 | . | TGTGCCAGCAGTTTGGGACAGAAACAGCCCCAGCATTTT | CASSLGQKQPQHF
. | TRBJ1-1 | TRBV4-2 | once | TGTGCCAGCAGCCAGACGGGGGGTTGGGGCACTGAAGCTTTCTTT | CASSQTGGWGTEAFF
TRBD1 | TRBJ2-2 | TRBV7-8 | . | TGTGCCAGCAGCTGGGACAGGAACACCGGGGAGCTGTTTTTT | CASSWDRNTGELFF
. | TRBJ1-5 | TRBV6-5 | . | TGTGCCAGCAGTCTAAATCGGAGCAATCAGCCCCAGCATTTT | CASSLNRSNQPQHF
TRBD1 | TRBJ2-1 | TRBV7-3 | . | TGTGCCAGCAGCTTACTCGGGACAGGGGGAAGGAATGAGCAGTTCTTC | CASSLLGTGGRNEQFF
. | TRBJ1-6 | TRBV5-8 | . | TGTGCCAGCAGCCGGAGGGTTAATTCACCCCTCCACTTT | CASSRRVNSPLHF
TRBD1 | TRBJ1-1 | TRBV29-1 | once | TGCAGCGTGAACAGGGGGCTTGGCACTGAAGCTTTCTTT | CSVNRGLGTEAFF
TRBD2 | TRBJ2-1 | TRBV27 | . | TGTGCCAGCAGTTCCCAGCGGGAGGAGAATAATGAGCAGTTCTTC | CASSSQREENNEQFF
TRBD2 | TRBJ2-3 | TRBV5-5 | . | TGTGCCAGCAGCTTGGGACTAGCGGGCATAGATACGCAGTATTTT | CASSLGLAGIDTQYF
TRBD1 | TRBJ2-3 | TRBV19 | few | TGTGCCAGTAGTGACAGGGGCGGCACAGATACGCAGTATTTT | CASSDRGGTDTQYF
TRBD1 | TRBJ1-1 | TRBV10-3 | . | TGTGCCACGGCCCCGACAGGGGAAGCTGAAGCTTTCTTT | CATAPTGEAEAFF
. | TRBJ1-5 | TRBV27 | . | TGTGCCAGCCGACAGAGCAATCAGCCCCAGCATTTT | CASRQSNQPQHF
. | TRBJ1-1 | TRBV6-5 | . | TGTGCCAGCAGCCCCGAAGGGGCAGGGAACACTGAAGCTTTCTTT | CASSPEGAGNTEAFF
. | TRBJ1-2 | TRBV2 | . | TGTGCCACCACTATCTCCCTCTATGGCTACACCTTC | CATTISLYGYTF
. | TRBJ2-5 | TRBV6-5 | . | TGTGCCAGCAGTTCAGGCGGGACTTACCAAGAGACCCAGTACTTC | CASSSGGTYQETQYF
TRBD2 | TRBJ2-1 | TRBV28 | . | TGTGCCAGCAGCTTAGTCGGGTCCACTATGGGCGGGAGGGCCTACAATGAGCAGTTCTTC | CASSLVGSTMGGRAYNEQFF
TRBD2 | TRBJ2-3 | TRBV5-8 | . | TGTGCCAGCAGCTGGGGGGGAGAGGGCACGCAGTATTTT | CASSWGGEGTQYF